Shown below are 14 T cell receptor beta chains from a single sample sequenced in a study of T cell changes during pregnancy in multiple sclerosis. Profiled with immunoSEQ multiplex PCR; TCRdb holds only in-frame clones, not every one. The sample has tens of thousands of clones, about nine tenths seen once. The sequencing used CD8+ T cells from peripheral blood mononuclear cells, collected in the second trimester of pregnancy. The source is a female donor with multiple sclerosis, enrolled in a pregnancy study.

The chain is built from TRBV30 and TRBJ2-5; weak D call: TRBD1 (5 bases). Germline loops: CDR1 GTSNPN, CDR2 SVGIG (reference sequence). The ends were cut back, 0 bases at V and 4 bases at J, with 6 bases in the middle. The CDR3 consists of 12 residues. The CDR3 DNA reads TGTGCCTGGAGTGTGGGGCCAGAGACCCAGTACTTC. It is translated as CAWSVGPETQYF.

This clone was counted once. The V and J genes are TRBV27 and TRBJ2-7; 10 nucleotides agree with TRBD1. V lost 2 bases to trimming and J lost 7 bases; unmatched junction nucleotides: 8. In germline, CDR1 is MNHEY, CDR2 SMNVEV (reference sequence). The CDR3 covers 15 residues. The CDR3 bases are TGTGCCAGCAGTTTAGCGACAGGGGGCCGCGAAGAGCAGTACTTC. Protein: CASSLATGGREEQYF.

The chain links TRBV15 to TRBJ2-5, with 10 bases aligning to TRBD2. The V and J ends lost 6 bases and 0 bases, in that order; junction bases with no gene match: 1. Germline V gene lookup returns CDR1 LNHNV and CDR2 YYDKDF (reference sequence). The CDR3 is 14 residues long. The CDR3 sequence: CATRAGGHQETQYF. The CDR3 DNA reads as TGTGCCACCAGAGCGGGGGGGCACCAAGAGACCCAGTACTTC. Using reference TRBV15 and TRBJ2-5 for the parts outside the CDR3, the full variable domain is DAMVIQNPRYQVTQFGKPVTLSCSQTLNHNVMYWYQQKSSQAPKLLFHYYDKDFNNEADTPDNFQSRRPNTSFCFLDIRSPGLGDTAMYLCATRAGGHQETQYFGPGTRLLVL.

The chain couples TRBV4-1 to TRBJ2-2; TRBD2 might be the D (6 bases). The germline V and J ends were trimmed by 3 bases and 7 bases, with 12 bases remaining between them. Germline loops: CDR1 MGHRA, CDR2 YSYEKL. This CDR3 contains 14 residues. The CDR3 sequence is CASSQGDSLGELFF. CDR3 nucleotides: TGCGCCAGCAGCCAGGGGGACTCACTCGGGGAGCTGTTTTTT.

This chain joins TRBV29-1 and TRBJ2-1; TRBD2 matches at 12 bases. The CDR3 runs to 15 residues. Unmatched junction bases numbered 4, after V lost 3 bases and J lost 4 bases. Per the germline V gene, CDR1 is SQVTM and CDR2 is ANQGSEA. CDR3 sequence (DNA): TGCAGCGTTGAGAAGGGGACTAGCGGGTACAATGAGCAGTTCTTC. Amino acids: CSVEKGTSGYNEQFF.

The rearrangement links TRBV11-2 to TRBJ2-3, with 8 bases lining up with TRBD2. Germline V gene sequence: CDR1 SGHAT, CDR2 FQNNGV. V lost 0 bases and J lost 14; bases outside the gene matches: 13. The CDR3 has 15 residues. As DNA, the CDR3 is TGTGCCAGCAGCTTAGATGGATCCGGGAGGGCTTTTCCGTATTTT. Translating it yields CASSLDGSGRAFPYF. The complete variable domain, with remaining parts taken from reference TRBV11-2 and TRBJ2-3, reads EAGVAQSPRYKIIEKRQSVAFWCNPISGHATLYWYQQILGQGPKLLIQFQNNGVVDDSQLPKDRFSAERLKGVDSTLKIQPAKLEDSAVYLCASSLDGSGRAFPYFGPGTRLTVL.

The CDR3 DNA reads TGTGCCAGCAGTTTCCCGAGATGGGGGGGAGCCAACAATGAGCAGTTCTTC. As protein: CASSFPRWGGANNEQFF. V gene TRBV28 combines with J gene TRBJ2-1, with 7 bases aligning to TRBD2. V was pared by 3 bases and J by 5 bases, with 13 bases of the junction left unmatched. CDR1 and CDR2 (germline): MDHEN, SYDVKM. This CDR3 contains 17 residues.

The J gene is TRBJ2-5, the V gene TRBV10-3, with TRBD2 identical over 9 bases. Germline trimming cut 6 bases from V and 5 bases from J; bases unmatched to any gene: 10. This CDR3 has 15 residues. Germline V gene sequence: CDR1 ENHRY, CDR2 SYGVKD. The CDR3 reads CAISPGASGMETQYF. In DNA, the CDR3 is TGTGCCATCAGCCCTGGCGCTAGCGGGATGGAGACCCAGTACTTC.

V is TRBV19 and J is TRBJ2-2; tentatively, D is TRBD2 (5 bases). Germline V lookup: CDR1 LNHDA, CDR2 SQIVND (reference sequence). The germline V and J ends were trimmed by 7 bases and 5 bases, with 17 bases remaining between them. CDR3 length equals 15 residues. The CDR3 bases are TGTGCCAGTAAGGATTGGGTTGAGGGTACCGGGGAGCTGTTTTTT. It yields the protein CASKDWVEGTGELFF.

J is TRBJ2-7 and V is TRBV4-3; maybe TRBD1 (6 bases). Germline CDR1 LGHNA, CDR2 YSLEER. Trimming shortened V by 5 bases and J by 0 bases, and 8 bases separated the two germline ends. There are 13 residues in the CDR3. CDR3 amino acids: CASSRDISYEQYF. CDR3 nucleotide sequence: TGCGCCAGCAGCAGGGACATCTCCTACGAGCAGTACTTC.

The rearrangement joins TRBV6-5 to TRBJ2-1; 7 bases agree with TRBD2. The V segment lost 5 bases and the J segment 9 bases; nucleotides outside the gene matches: 7. Looked up from germline, CDR1 is MNHEY and CDR2 is SVGAGI. The CDR3 has 13 amino acids. For the CDR3, the DNA is TGTGCCAGCAGTCAAGCGGGACCCTCTGAGCAGTTCTTC. Translating it yields CASSQAGPSEQFF.

The V call is TRBV4-2, the J call TRBJ2-7; tentative D call: TRBD1 (5 bases). The length of the CDR3 is 15 residues. Germline values: CDR1 LGHNA, CDR2 YNFKEQ. The V and J ends lost 0 bases and 0 bases respectively, with 9 bases between them. As DNA, the CDR3 is TGTGCCAGCAGCCAAGATCCACAGGTCTCCTACGAGCAGTACTTC. Residues: CASSQDPQVSYEQYF.

V usage is TRBV10-1 and J usage is TRBJ1-1; weak D call: TRBD1 (5 bases). Germline loops: CDR1 WNHNN, CDR2 SYGVQD (reference sequence). The length of the CDR3 is 13 residues. Deletions cut 10 bases from V and 1 base from J, with 13 bases between. The CDR3 nucleotides are TGCGCCACCTCTGAGGACACGAACACTGAAGCTTTCTTT. Translated: CATSEDTNTEAFF.

This chain links TRBV11-3 with TRBJ2-1, with a weak D call TRBD1 (7 bases). Trimming pared 3 bases from V and 4 bases from J, leaving 13 bases between. This CDR3 is built from 15 residues. Germline CDR1 is SGHNT and CDR2 is YENEEA. The CDR3 DNA reads as TGTGCCAGCAGCTTGGGGCAGGGGGGTTACAATGAGCAGTTCTTC. This encodes CASSLGQGGYNEQFF. The full variable domain, with the rest looked up from reference TRBV11-3 and TRBJ2-1, is EAGVVQSPRYKIIEKKQPVAFWCNPISGHNTLYWYLQNLGQGPELLIRYENEEAVDDSQLPKDRFSAERLKGVDSTLKIQPAELGDSAVYLCASSLGQGGYNEQFFGPGTRLTVL.